This T cell receptor beta chain stems from a study of graft-versus-host responses after intestinal transplantation (dated by TCRdb to the early 2020s). At the level of the whole study: The transplants that recipients got were multivisceral, liver-intestinal, or isolated intestinal. A peak of at least 4% donor T cells among recipient peripheral blood mononuclear cells was the definition used for donor T cell macrochimerism. The cohort enrolled some 24 intestinal transplant recipients, one of whom was a retransplant, and a few patients without pretransplant specimens were excluded. Every recipient was given anti-thymocyte globulin induction, then maintenance tacrolimus and steroids for around three years. Bulk TCR-beta CDR3 sequencing was used to track graft-versus-host and host-versus-graft alloreactive T cell clones in the graft, circulation and bone marrow after intestinal transplantation. Rather than going through the commercial service, samples from a few later patients were sequenced in-house on an Illumina MiSeq and processed with MiXCR. To identify alloreactive clones, pre-transplant mixed lymphocyte reaction products were sequenced and compared with unstimulated pre-transplant donor and recipient T cells. Results the study describes overall, beyond this receptor: Patients with donor T cell macrochimerism had high GvH to HvG T cell clonal ratios in their allografts. Peak levels of circulating GvH clones were associated with declines in HvG clones early after transplant. GvH clones were detected in recipient bone marrow, and some of these GvH clones were observed earlier in ileal mucosa or blood, consistent with an intestinal mucosal origin. Conclusions were limited by the relatively low number and heterogeneity of intestinal transplant patients.

This clone was observed a handful of times. Its antigen has not been determined. Base qualities are not provided; no much larger clone lies one nucleotide away. The library relied on the immunoSEQ multiplex PCR assay. For most patients, genomic DNA was isolated using the Qiagen DNeasy Blood and Tissue Kit and was shipped frozen to Adaptive Biotechnologies for TCR sequencing. For most patients, genomic DNA was subjected to high-throughput TCR-beta CDR3 sequencing by Adaptive Biotechnologies. The paper's data handling went like this. TCR sequencing data were retrieved from Adaptive's ImmunoSEQ software for 18 patients, whereas three other patients were processed with MiXCR and VDJtools. To correct CD4 versus CD8 sorting errors, any sequence found in both subsets at a frequency ratio below 5:1 was removed. CDR3 nucleotide sequences shared between donor and recipient were removed because their origin could not be assigned. To count as alloreactive, a clone needed at least 2-fold expansion over unstimulated cells and a minimum CFSE-low frequency of 0.002% (template counts) or 0.001% (read counts). A clone was considered mappable if detected in the sequenced pre-transplant spleen, lymph node, or MLR CFSE-low populations of the donor or recipient. The cumulative frequency of alloreactive clones was calculated as a percentage of all sequences, weighted by copy number. TCRdb carries this immuneACCESS record with in-frame sequences only. Its versions omit some clonotypes, under half of them owing to an unresolved V gene in the studies checked, with the rest unexplained. That table gives V, J and clone size, and the DNA gave D and trimming. Recorded for this sample are more than 65,000 clones; under 90% of them occurred a single time. The ten biggest clones cover roughly 0.4% of the sample.

Inclusive of the bounding cysteine and phenylalanine, the CDR3 is 13 residues long. The read is trimmed to its CDR3 DNA, 39 bases read in frame from base 1. This sample's time point label indicates: cells obtained before transplantation from donor or recipient. CD3+CD4+ and CD3+CD8+ populations were FACS-sorted from unstimulated pre-transplant donor and recipient cells taken from spleen or lymph nodes. The receptor was derived from a human donor who was the organ donor for an intestinal transplant. Material: unstimulated CD4+ T cells sorted from spleen or lymph node cells, obtained before transplant. The V and J genes are TRBV21-1 and TRBJ1-2. TRBV21-1 is an annotated pseudogene. The bases are TGTGCCAGCAGCAAAAGCATCGACTATGGCTACACCTTC. Its coded protein is CASSKSIDYGYTF.